The T cell receptor (beta chain) described here comes from a study of shared clonotypes between healthy human individuals. Assay: immunoSEQ multiplex PCR; the TCRdb copy retains only in-frame clones and omits some. Among some 1.5 million clones listed, roughly 96% were seen once. Germline V gene lookup returns CDR1 MNHEY and CDR2 SMNVEV (reference sequence). The V gene end was trimmed by 9 bases and the J gene end by 6 bases; junction bases not matched to a gene: 15. The CDR3 has 16 amino acids. The rearrangement joins TRBV27 to TRBJ2-2; 8 bases map to TRBD2. This TCR came from a man aged 25-45 years in good health. Sequencing was done on a sample of naive CD4+ T cells sorted from blood. Subset noted: CD45RA+ positively selected. This CDR3 reads CASSPMGLVMAGELFF. The DNA for the CDR3 is TGTGCCAGTTCCCCGATGGGACTAGTGATGGCCGGGGAGCTGTTTTTT.